The 19 T cell receptor beta chains listed next were all sequenced from one sample in a study of blood T cell repertoires in COVID-19. Sequencing was performed with immunoSEQ multiplex PCR; in TCRdb, only in-frame clones are kept and a portion is missing. Altogether fewer than 250,000 clones are present, approximately 86% being singletons, with the ten largest covering 3.5% to 4%. The sample taken for sequencing was PBMCs or T cells enriched from blood (not recorded which). The receptors here all came from a woman aged 40 to 55 with acute COVID-19.

At least ten counts were recorded for this clone. The rearrangement uses TRBV5-1 and TRBJ2-2; D is undetermined. V lost 0 bases to trimming and J lost 2 bases, with 5 bases between them. Germline CDR1 SGHRS, CDR2 YFSETQ. This CDR3 has 14 residues. Here the CDR3 reads CASSLGTNTGELFF. The DNA for the CDR3 is TGCGCCAGCAGCTTGGGAACTAACACCGGGGAGCTGTTTTTT.

The chain has TRBV28 and TRBJ2-7, with D maybe TRBD2 (6 bases). The CDR3 runs 15 residues. Germline-derived CDR1 and CDR2 are MDHEN and SYDVKM. V was trimmed by 2 bases and J by 3 bases, leaving 14 bases between them. CDR3 amino acids: CASSLAGGTSYEQYF. The CDR3 nucleotides read TGTGCCAGCAGTTTAGCGGGCGGGACGAGCTACGAGCAGTACTTC. Variable domain in full (rest from reference TRBV28 and TRBJ2-7): DVKVTQSSRYLVKRTGEKVFLECVQDMDHENMFWYRQDPGLGLRLIYFSYDVKMKEKGDIPEGYSVSREKKERFSLILESASTNQTSMYLCASSLAGGTSYEQYFGPGTRLTVT.

The J gene is TRBJ1-1, the V gene TRBV2; D is ambiguous. The V and J ends lost 8 bases and 1 base respectively, with 11 bases between them. Looked up from germline, CDR1 is SNHLY and CDR2 is FYNNEI. CDR3 length: 13 amino acids. The CDR3 nucleotides read TGTGCCAGCGGAACTTCAGGGAACACTGAAGCTTTCTTT. Translation: CASGTSGNTEAFF.

V usage is TRBV11-2 and J usage is TRBJ1-2; D is ambiguous. Trimming cost V 3 bases and J 1 base, with 9 bases left between them. This CDR3 has 14 residues. The germline gives CDR1 SGHAT, CDR2 FQNNGV. The CDR3 here is CASSFGHNNYGYTF. The CDR3 DNA sequence: TGTGCCAGCAGCTTTGGGCACAATAACTATGGCTACACCTTC.

J is TRBJ2-5 and V is TRBV27; D unclear. Looked up from germline, CDR1 is MNHEY and CDR2 is SMNVEV (reference sequence). Trimming took 6 bases from V and 2 from J, leaving 10 bases between them. This CDR3 contains 13 residues. The CDR3 nucleotides are TGTGCCAGCAGCTCTTCCCAGCAAGAGACCCAGTACTTC. Its translation is CASSSSQQETQYF.

This clone has a single count. The chain combines TRBV24-1 with TRBJ2-3; 8 bases map to TRBD1. The CDR3 has 16 residues. With V trimmed by 4 bases and J by 4 bases, 9 bases remained unmatched. Germline V lookup: CDR1 KGHDR, CDR2 SFDVKD. The CDR3 sequence is CATSDPGRGQADTQYF. The CDR3 nucleotides read TGTGCCACCAGTGACCCCGGCAGGGGGCAGGCAGATACGCAGTATTTT.

This chain uses TRBV10-3 with TRBJ2-2; 9 bases are shared with TRBD1. Trimming cost V 4 bases and J 6 bases; bases outside gene matches: 3. This CDR3 is built from 14 residues. Germline CDR1 and CDR2: ENHRY and SYGVKD. CDR3 amino acids: CAISGQGEAGELFF. Written as DNA, the CDR3 is TGTGCCATCAGTGGACAGGGGGAGGCCGGGGAGCTGTTTTTT.

In DNA form, the CDR3 reads TGTGCCAGCTCACTTACAGGGTATTCCTACAATGAGCAGTTCTTC. Encoded protein: CASSLTGYSYNEQFF. The genes are TRBV18 and TRBJ2-1, with a possible D match to TRBD1 (6 bases). Germline V gene data show CDR1 as KGHSH and CDR2 as LQKENI. CDR3 size: 15 residues. Deletions cut 4 bases from V and 1 base from J, with 11 bases between.

The rearrangement links TRBV11-2 to TRBJ2-7; 10 nucleotides align to TRBD1. Germline CDR1 reads SGHAT; CDR2 reads FQNNGV. The CDR3 length is 16 residues. The ends lost 5 bases at V and 5 bases at J; junction bases unmatched: 12. CDR3 coding DNA: TGTGCCAGCAGCCAGACACTCCGGGACAGGGGAAACGAGCAGTACTTC. As protein: CASSQTLRDRGNEQYF.

The chain links TRBV7-7 to TRBJ2-1; 10 positions match TRBD2. The CDR3 runs 16 residues. Losses at the gene ends were 4 bases for V and 3 bases for J; bases not matched to a gene: 6. From germline, CDR1 is SSHAT and CDR2 FNYEAQ (reference sequence). The CDR3 spells CASSSQASGSYNEQFF. CDR3 bases: TGTGCCAGCAGCTCCCAGGCTAGCGGGAGCTACAATGAGCAGTTCTTC.

This chain links TRBV5-1 with TRBJ2-5, with TRBD2 matching 11 bases. Germline lookup yields CDR1 SGHRS and CDR2 YFSETQ. V lost 5 bases, J lost 2 bases, and 2 bases stayed unmatched. The CDR3 runs to 14 residues. The CDR3 here is CASRTSGAQETQYF. The CDR3 DNA is TGCGCCAGCAGGACTAGCGGGGCTCAAGAGACCCAGTACTTC.

This chain connects TRBV7-2 to TRBJ1-3; D remains unclear. The germline gives CDR1 SGHTA, CDR2 FQGNSA. V was pared by 2 bases and J by 2 bases, with 10 bases between. The CDR3 is 15 amino acids. CDR3 nucleotide sequence: TGTGCCAGCAGCTTATCCCCGGGGACTGGAAACACCATATATTTT. It encodes CASSLSPGTGNTIYF.

This sequence joins TRBV11-2 and TRBJ2-1; TRBD2 matches 11 bases. Germline values: CDR1 SGHAT, CDR2 FQNNGV. Losses at the gene ends were 2 bases for V and 4 bases for J; bases not matched to a gene: 10. There are 18 residues in the CDR3. The CDR3 DNA reads as TGTGCCAGCAGCTTAAAATCACCCGGGACTAGCGGTTACAATGAGCAGTTCTTC. Its protein product is CASSLKSPGTSGYNEQFF.

The chain links TRBV4-1 to TRBJ2-7, with 9 bases lining up with TRBD2. J gave up 5 bases and V 0 bases, and 11 bases lay outside the gene matches. Germline V gene lookup returns CDR1 MGHRA and CDR2 YSYEKL. The CDR3 runs to 17 residues. The CDR3 loop reads CASSQDYRASGINEQYF. In DNA form, the CDR3 reads TGCGCCAGCAGCCAAGATTATAGGGCTAGCGGGATCAACGAGCAGTACTTC.

V is TRBV27 and J is TRBJ2-1, with TRBD2 matching over 11 bases. The V gene's germline CDR1 is MNHEY and CDR2 SMNVEV (reference sequence). The CDR3 runs 18 residues. V was pared by 5 bases and J by 4 bases, with 13 bases of the junction left unmatched. The CDR3 region is CASSIIAGGPKAYNEQFF. The DNA of the CDR3 is TGTGCCAGCAGTATCATAGCGGGAGGGCCGAAGGCGTACAATGAGCAGTTCTTC.

This rearrangement joins TRBV7-9 to TRBJ2-1; 8 nucleotides align to TRBD1. CDR1 SEHNR and CDR2 FQNEAQ come from the germline V gene (reference sequence). V shed 5 bases, J shed 8 bases, and the junction held 5 bases outside the gene matches. The CDR3 spans 13 residues. DNA for the CDR3: TGTGCCAGCAGCCAAGGACAGGGCTATGAGCAGTTCTTC. Protein product: CASSQGQGYEQFF.

The chain couples TRBV28 to TRBJ1-2; 8 nucleotides match TRBD1. Germline V lookup: CDR1 MDHEN, CDR2 SYDVKM. Trimming removed 6 bases from V and 0 bases from J; junction bases left unmatched: 6. The CDR3 extends over 15 amino acids. CDR3 coding DNA: TGTGCCAGCAGGAAGCAGGGGGCCCCTAACTATGGCTACACCTTC. Translating it yields CASRKQGAPNYGYTF.

CDR3 in amino acids: CASAPGTSGRKEQFF. The CDR3 DNA sequence: TGTGCCAGCGCCCCCGGGACTAGCGGGAGGAAAGAGCAGTTCTTC. The chain is built from TRBV3-1 (or the pseudogene TRBV3-2) and TRBJ2-1; 15 nucleotides align to TRBD2. The CDR3 totals 15 residues. The J segment lost 10 bases and the V segment lost 8 bases, leaving 9 bases of the junction unmatched. Germline V gives CDR1 LGHDT, CDR2 YNNKEL (reference sequence).

The sample holds a few counts of this clone. The chain employs TRBV5-1 and TRBJ2-7, with 8 nucleotides matching TRBD1. V was clipped by 4 bases and J by 3 bases; unmatched bases: 15. The CDR3 is 17 residues long. CDR1 SGHRS and CDR2 YFSETQ come from the germline V gene. The CDR3 here is CASSRNVPGQEVYEQYF. CDR3 DNA sequence: TGCGCCAGCAGCAGGAATGTTCCGGGACAGGAGGTCTACGAGCAGTACTTC.